This T cell receptor (beta chain) is drawn from a study of blood T cell repertoires in COVID-19. The CDR3 totals 14 residues. J gave up 12 bases and V 4 bases, and 10 bases lay outside the gene matches. Germline CDR1 and CDR2: SGHAT and FQNNGV. Profiling relied on immunoSEQ multiplex PCR, and the TCRdb table lists in-frame clones only, not all of them. The table has some 220,000 clones, around 84% seen once. Sequencing used peripheral blood. The receptor comes from a woman of 80 years or more with active or convalescent COVID-19. This chain joins TRBV11-2 and TRBJ2-1; TRBD2 aligns across 9 bases. In DNA form, the CDR3 reads TGTGCCAGCAGCTCCGCTGGGGGACTAGCAATGCAGTTCTTC. This codes for CASSSAGGLAMQFF.